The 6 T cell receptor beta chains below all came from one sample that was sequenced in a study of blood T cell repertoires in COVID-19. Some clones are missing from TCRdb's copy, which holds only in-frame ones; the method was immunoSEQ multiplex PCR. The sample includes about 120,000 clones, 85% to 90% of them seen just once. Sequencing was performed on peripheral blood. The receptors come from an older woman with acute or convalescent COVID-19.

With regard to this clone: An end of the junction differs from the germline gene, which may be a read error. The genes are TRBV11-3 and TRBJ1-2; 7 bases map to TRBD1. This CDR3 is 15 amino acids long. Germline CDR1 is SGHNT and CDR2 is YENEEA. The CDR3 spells CASSLDGQVLFGYTF. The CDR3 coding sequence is TGTGCCAGCAGCCTAGACGGACAGGTCTTATTCGGCTACACCTTC.

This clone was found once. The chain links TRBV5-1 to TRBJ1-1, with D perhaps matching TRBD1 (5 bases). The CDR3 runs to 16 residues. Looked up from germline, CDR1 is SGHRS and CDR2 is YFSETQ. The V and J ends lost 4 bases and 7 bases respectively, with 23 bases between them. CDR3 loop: CASSPEVGRQRSEAFF. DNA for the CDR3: TGCGCCAGCAGCCCCGAGGTGGGGCGCCAGAGGAGTGAAGCTTTCTTT.

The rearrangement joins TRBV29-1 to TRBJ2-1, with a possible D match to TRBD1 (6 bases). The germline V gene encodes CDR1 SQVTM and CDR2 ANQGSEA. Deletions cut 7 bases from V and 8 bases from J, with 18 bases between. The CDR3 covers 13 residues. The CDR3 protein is CSAIEQGSDEQFF. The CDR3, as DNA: TGCAGCGCCATAGAACAGGGTTCGGATGAGCAGTTCTTC.

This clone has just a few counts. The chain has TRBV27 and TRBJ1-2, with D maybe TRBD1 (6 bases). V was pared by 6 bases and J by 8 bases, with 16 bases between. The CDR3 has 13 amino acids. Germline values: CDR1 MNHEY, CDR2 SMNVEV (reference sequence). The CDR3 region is CASRGVGGRGYTF. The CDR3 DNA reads TGTGCCAGCAGGGGGGTTGGGGGCAGGGGCTACACCTTC.

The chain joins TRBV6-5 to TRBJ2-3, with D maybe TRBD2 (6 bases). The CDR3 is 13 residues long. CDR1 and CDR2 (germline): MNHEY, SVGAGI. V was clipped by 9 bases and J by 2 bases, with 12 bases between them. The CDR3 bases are TGTGCCAGTTTAAGCGGGTCCACAGATACGCAGTATTTT. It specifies CASLSGSTDTQYF.

CDR3 nucleotides: TGTGCCAGCAGTACAGGACTAGCGGGGGAGACCCAGTACTTC. Amino acids: CASSTGLAGETQYF. The J gene is TRBJ2-5, the V gene TRBV6-5; 12 bases align to TRBD2. Trimming took 5 bases from V and 5 from J; bases not matched to a gene: 3. The germline gives CDR1 MNHEY, CDR2 SVGAGI. The CDR3 contains 14 residues.